This T cell receptor beta chain was sequenced during a study of T cell repertoires in cytomegalovirus infection. MiXCR, run by TCRdb on the reads, gives a single entry per CDR3 protein. The sample gives 200,000 to 300,000 distinct CDR3 sequences, over 9% of which show up once; 1.5% to 2% is in the top ten. The CDR3 loop spans 15 amino acids. Trimming removed 7 bases from V and 3 bases from J, with 13 bases in between. From germline, CDR1 is LNHDA and CDR2 SQIVND (reference sequence). The receptor was isolated from a human donor in good health (CMV status not recorded). Some clones in this sample may be carry-over from other donors' samples. The chain links TRBV19 to TRBJ2-6; D may correspond to TRBD1 or TRBD2 (5 bases each). The sample taken for sequencing was PBMCs. The CDR3 region is CASTMGPFGANVLTF. CDR3 DNA: TGTGCCAGTACCATGGGACCGTTTGGGGCCAACGTCCTGACTTTC.